This T cell receptor beta chain appears in the sequencing data of a study of T cell responses to AZD1222 COVID-19 vaccine. Of note for this clone: Its antigen is currently unknown.

Trimming shortened V by 0 bases and J by 1 base, and 7 bases separated the two germline ends. The CDR3 is made up of 16 amino acids. Germline values: CDR1 MGHRA, CDR2 YSYEKL. Repertoires were generated with immunoSEQ multiplex PCR, while TCRdb's copy carries only in-frame clones and drops some. The data show over 150,000 clones, roughly 94% seen once. General study points: Females outnumbered males among donors, who were mostly white British; clonal diversity was possibly underestimated.

Here the sequenced sample was peripheral blood, taken 28 days after the second AZD1222 dose. This chain connects TRBV4-1 to TRBJ2-6; D unclear. The TCR comes from an adult who received the AZD1222 COVID-19 vaccine. CDR3 residues: CASSQDSASGANVLTF. Written as DNA, the CDR3 is TGCGCCAGCAGCCAAGATTCAGCTTCTGGGGCCAACGTCCTGACTTTC.